The T cell receptor beta chain under discussion was sequenced for a study of OX40 agonist ivuxolimab in advanced cancers. V lost 1 base and J 2 bases, leaving 9 bases between the germline ends. This CDR3 comprises 15 residues. Germline V gene sequence: CDR1 MGHRA, CDR2 YSYEKL. Repertoires were generated with immunoSEQ multiplex PCR, while TCRdb's copy carries only in-frame clones and drops some. The sample has approximately 18,000 clones; 80% to 90% are singletons. The source of this sequence is an adult with an advanced solid tumor such as melanoma, head and neck, liver or kidney cancer. This chain joins TRBV4-1 and TRBJ1-5; D not resolved. This sample comprised CD4+ or CD8+ T cells sorted from blood, obtained in a trial of the OX40 agonist ivuxolimab. The CDR3 here is CASSQVPSGNQPQHF. The CDR3 DNA reads TGCGCCAGCAGCCAAGTTCCGTCTGGCAATCAGCCCCAGCATTTT.